The 22 T cell receptor beta chains below all came from one sample that was sequenced in a study of cytomegalovirus exposure and HLA in healthy donors. Profiling relied on immunoSEQ multiplex PCR, and the TCRdb table lists in-frame clones only, not all of them. The data contain under 300,000 clones, roughly 89% of them seen just once; the ten biggest clones take up roughly 0.38%. What was sequenced was PBMCs. The receptors shown here come from a woman under 30 in good health and CMV-seronegative.

The chain is built from TRBV18 and TRBJ2-2; D remains unclear. The CDR3 totals 12 residues. Trimming removed 6 bases from V and 2 bases from J, with 4 bases in between. CDR1 and CDR2 from the germline V gene are KGHSH and LQKENI. CDR3 sequence (DNA): TGTGCCAGCTCCCCTAACACCGGGGAGCTGTTTTTT. Its translation is CASSPNTGELFF.

This clone was counted once. This sequence joins TRBV13 and TRBJ1-2, with TRBD1 matching over 9 bases. V lost 4 bases to trimming and J lost 8 bases; unmatched junction nucleotides: 11. This CDR3 has 15 amino acids. Per germline, CDR1 PRHDT and CDR2 FYEKMQ (reference sequence). CDR3 region: CASSSPGQGVGGYTF. Here the CDR3 DNA reads TGTGCCAGCAGCTCCCCGGGACAGGGAGTGGGAGGCTACACCTTC.

The genes are TRBV7-9 and TRBJ2-3; TRBD1 matches 7 bases. Trimming took 3 bases from V and 4 from J; bases not matched to a gene: 4. This CDR3 is 14 amino acids long. The germline gives CDR1 SEHNR, CDR2 FQNEAQ (reference sequence). This chain's CDR3 is CASSLSQGADTQYF. In DNA form, the CDR3 reads TGTGCCAGCAGCTTGTCCCAGGGGGCAGATACGCAGTATTTT.

CDR3 amino acids: CASSDGQGASEAFF. The CDR3 DNA reads as TGTGCCAGCAGTGACGGGCAGGGGGCCTCTGAAGCTTTCTTT. This chain links TRBV6-4 with TRBJ1-1; 8 nucleotides line up with TRBD1. With 2 bases clipped from V and 6 bases from J, the junction kept 5 bases outside the gene matches. Germline V CDR1 and CDR2: MRHNA, SNTAGT. This CDR3 is 14 amino acids long.

V usage is TRBV7-8 and J usage is TRBJ2-5; tentative D call: TRBD2 (6 bases). Trimming shortened V by 5 bases and J by 4 bases, and 20 bases separated the two germline ends. Germline V gene sequence: CDR1 SGHVS, CDR2 FQNEAQ. This CDR3 has 16 amino acids. CDR3 sequence: CASSNDLAAGGETQYF. In nucleotides, the CDR3 is TGTGCCAGCAGCAACGACTTAGCGGCCGGGGGAGAGACCCAGTACTTC.

The chain has TRBV4-1 and TRBJ1-4, with TRBD1 identical over 8 bases. Trimming cost V 1 base and J 1 base; bases outside gene matches: 5. The CDR3 covers 17 residues. Germline lookup yields CDR1 MGHRA and CDR2 YSYEKL. In nucleotides, the CDR3 is TGCGCCAGCAGCCAAGCAGGGGGCTTGGGAACTAATGAAAAACTGTTTTTT. This sequence encodes CASSQAGGLGTNEKLFF.

This chain connects TRBV2 to TRBJ2-3; 9 bases agree with TRBD2. V was clipped by 0 bases and J by 0 bases; unmatched bases: 7. CDR1 and CDR2 (germline): SNHLY, FYNNEI. This CDR3 is 18 amino acids long. The CDR3 coding sequence is TGTGCCAGCAGTGAAGCAACCTTGCGGGGGGGAAGCACAGATACGCAGTATTTT. This codes for CASSEATLRGGSTDTQYF.

This chain joins TRBV11-2 and TRBJ1-1; D is possibly TRBD1 (5 bases). Germline V lookup: CDR1 SGHAT, CDR2 FQNNGV. The V end lost 2 bases, the J end lost 5 bases, and 12 bases lay between the germline ends. The CDR3 extends over 14 amino acids. CDR3 in DNA: TGTGCCAGCAGCTTATCGGGGGGGTTAACTGAAGCTTTCTTT. The encoded protein is CASSLSGGLTEAFF.

The V gene is TRBV5-1, the J gene TRBJ2-1; 10 bases are a match to TRBD1. The V segment lost 0 bases and the J segment 1 base; nucleotides outside the gene matches: 1. Germline CDR1 is SGHRS and CDR2 is YFSETQ. This CDR3 region has 16 residues. CDR3 region: CASSLEGQGSYNEQFF. As DNA, the CDR3 is TGCGCCAGCAGCTTGGAGGGACAGGGGTCCTACAATGAGCAGTTCTTC. Full variable domain (remainder filled in from reference TRBV5-1 and TRBJ2-1): KAGVTQTPRYLIKTRGQQVTLSCSPISGHRSVSWYQQTPGQGLQFLFEYFSETQRNKGNFPGRFSGRQFSNSRSEMNVSTLELGDSALYLCASSLEGQGSYNEQFFGPGTRLTVL.

The gene calls are TRBV21-1 and TRBJ2-7; the table calls TRBD2, which could not be checked here. TRBV21-1 is a known pseudogene. This CDR3 has 14 residues. As DNA, the CDR3 is TGTGCCAGCAGCAAAGGGGGGGTATCCTACGAGCAGTACGTC. Protein sequence: CASSKGGVSYEQYV.

The rearrangement joins TRBV7-9 to TRBJ2-1; 14 nucleotides align to TRBD2. Germline CDR1 SEHNR, CDR2 FQNEAQ (reference sequence). Trimming took 6 bases from V and 5 from J; bases not matched to a gene: 15. This CDR3 has 19 residues. The CDR3 DNA is TGTGCCAGCAGGCGAGGTCCGCAAGGGACTAGCGGGGGCCACAATGAGCAGTTCTTC. Protein product: CASRRGPQGTSGGHNEQFF.

The V and J genes are TRBV10-3 and TRBJ2-2, with D possibly TRBD2 on 6 matching bases. Germline CDR1 and CDR2: ENHRY and SYGVKD. Trimming removed 10 bases from V and 4 bases from J, with 16 bases in between. The CDR3 extends over 14 amino acids. The CDR3 reads CASNPGTSTGELFF. The CDR3 DNA follows: TGTGCCAGCAACCCCGGGACTTCCACCGGGGAGCTGTTTTTT.

The V and J genes are TRBV5-1 and TRBJ2-1; tentative D call: TRBD1 (6 bases). V shed 2 bases and J shed 7 bases, with 7 bases lying between them. CDR3 size: 12 residues. Looked up from germline, CDR1 is SGHRS and CDR2 is YFSETQ. The CDR3 region is CASSFQGNEQFF. The CDR3 nucleotides read TGCGCCAGCAGCTTCCAGGGGAATGAGCAGTTCTTC.

V and J are TRBV7-6 and TRBJ2-3; a possible D gene is TRBD1 (5 bases). The CDR3 spans 13 residues. Germline assignment: CDR1 SGHVS and CDR2 FNYEAQ. V was clipped by 6 bases and J by 0 bases, with 7 bases between them. In DNA form, the CDR3 reads TGTGCCAGCAGGTCAGGGAGCACAGATACGCAGTATTTT. Protein product: CASRSGSTDTQYF.

V is TRBV29-1 and J is TRBJ2-1; D remains unclear. The ends were cut back, 7 bases at V and 8 bases at J, with 18 bases in the middle. Per the germline V gene, CDR1 is SQVTM and CDR2 is ANQGSEA. The CDR3 is made up of 13 amino acids. The CDR3 here is CSGLAPGSYEQFF. The CDR3 DNA is TGCAGCGGCCTGGCCCCTGGTTCTTATGAGCAGTTCTTC.

The rearrangement links TRBV18 to TRBJ2-3; TRBD2 agrees at 7 bases. V shed 3 bases and J 3 bases; nucleotides not matched to a gene: 3. CDR3 length: 14 residues. Looked up from germline, CDR1 is KGHSH and CDR2 is LQKENI. CDR3 region: CASSPAGVTDTQYF. As DNA, the CDR3 is TGTGCCAGCTCACCGGCGGGGGTAACAGATACGCAGTATTTT.

The V gene is TRBV10-3, the J gene TRBJ1-6; maybe TRBD1 (5 bases). CDR1 is ENHRY, CDR2 SYGVKD, per germline. This CDR3 spans 14 amino acids. Trimming took off 4 bases at V and 11 bases at J, with 15 bases between the two ends. The CDR3 here is CAISGETSGTPLHF. The DNA of the CDR3 is TGTGCCATCAGTGGAGAGACATCAGGGACACCCCTCCACTTT.

This chain links TRBV30 with TRBJ2-5; TRBD1 might be the D (5 bases). The CDR3 extends over 13 amino acids. Germline lookup yields CDR1 GTSNPN and CDR2 SVGIG (reference sequence). V was trimmed by 0 bases and J by 5 bases, leaving 10 bases between them. CDR3 sequence: CAWSVSGWETQYF. The CDR3 DNA follows: TGTGCCTGGAGTGTTTCAGGGTGGGAGACCCAGTACTTC.

The rearrangement uses TRBV7-2 and TRBJ1-3, with 11 nucleotides matching TRBD1. Germline V gives CDR1 SGHTA, CDR2 FQGNSA. The J segment lost 2 bases and the V segment lost 6 bases, leaving 0 bases of the junction unmatched. The CDR3 covers 14 residues. CDR3 in amino acids: CASRGQGAGNTIYF. Written as DNA, the CDR3 is TGTGCCAGCAGGGGACAGGGGGCTGGAAACACCATATATTTT.

V usage is TRBV29-1 and J usage is TRBJ1-1; D is possibly TRBD1 (5 bases). The germline V gene encodes CDR1 SQVTM and CDR2 ANQGSEA. This CDR3 spans 14 amino acids. The V gene lost 4 bases and the J gene lost 0 bases, with 12 bases spanning the gap. CDR3 nucleotides: TGCAGCGTTGTCACAGGAACCGTGAACACTGAAGCTTTCTTT. This sequence encodes CSVVTGTVNTEAFF. Using reference TRBV29-1 and TRBJ1-1 for the parts outside the CDR3, the full variable domain is SAVISQKPSRDICQRGTSLTIQCQVDSQVTMMFWYRQQPGQSLTLIATANQGSEATYESGFVIDKFPISRPNLTFSTLTVSNMSPEDSSIYLCSVVTGTVNTEAFFGQGTRLTVV.

The chain links TRBV9 to TRBJ1-6; 8 bases map to TRBD1. The CDR3 loop spans 17 amino acids. Trimming at V came to 5 bases and at J to 6 bases, leaving 13 bases not matched to a gene. In germline, CDR1 is SGDLS, CDR2 YYNGEE. CDR3 coding DNA: TGTGCCAGCAGAGCCGGACAGGGAAGGTCGGGTAATTCACCCCTCCACTTT. Translated: CASRAGQGRSGNSPLHF.

The rearrangement uses TRBV6-5 and TRBJ1-2; 7 nucleotides agree with TRBD1. Germline V gene sequence: CDR1 MNHEY, CDR2 SVGAGI. The CDR3 is made up of 15 amino acids. Trimming cost V 6 bases and J 0 bases; bases outside gene matches: 7. The CDR3 region is CASRTRTGTNYGYTF. The CDR3, as DNA: TGTGCCAGCAGAACCCGGACAGGCACTAACTATGGCTACACCTTC.